This TCR beta chain was obtained from a study of cytomegalovirus exposure and HLA in healthy donors. The germline V gene encodes CDR1 SGHRS and CDR2 YFSETQ. This CDR3 comprises 15 residues. V was pared by 2 bases and J by 1 base, with 12 bases between. Primers included in the PCR were 60 Vbeta and 13 Jbeta primers. TCRdb's table, derived via immunoSEQ multiplex PCR, lists solely in-frame clones and lacks some. The repertoire consists of around 260,000 clones, with roughly 80% occurring once and the leading ten covering around 0.33%. The sample consisted of PBMCs. The source of this sequence is a girl aged 2-15 years in good health and CMV-seronegative. This rearrangement joins TRBV5-1 to TRBJ1-2; D not resolved. This CDR3 reads CASSLGGGLNYGYTF. The CDR3 DNA sequence: TGCGCCAGCAGCTTAGGCGGCGGCCTTAACTATGGCTACACCTTC.